This TCR beta chain derives from a study of blood T cells in healthy people across ages. Primers used in a second PCR of about 7 to 12 cycles were a sample-barcoded 5' primer and a J-beta primer mix. Via MiXCR, TCRdb re-called the 5' RACE reads, giving one row per CDR3 protein. This table has 850,000 to 1,300,000 distinct CDR3 sequences, less than 50% appearing once. CDR1 is MDHEN, CDR2 SYDVKM, per germline. Trimming cost V 3 bases and J 5 bases, with 14 bases left between them. The CDR3 is made up of 14 amino acids. The rearrangement joins TRBV28 to TRBJ2-7; a possible D gene is TRBD2 (5 bases). Sequencing used blood. This TCR came from a woman in her sixties or seventies in good health. The CDR3 loop is CASSFEGYVHEQYF. DNA of the CDR3: TGTGCCAGCAGTTTTGAGGGTTACGTCCACGAGCAGTACTTC.